This TCR beta chain was identified in a study of cytomegalovirus exposure and HLA in healthy donors (dated by TCRdb to about 2017). Regarding the study in general: An earlier analysis of approximately 640 of the donors reported roughly 300 Gb of sequence data and some 100 million unique TCR beta sequences from roughly 200 million T cells. About 300 gigabases of sequencing data and tens of millions of unique TCR sequences were included in an early release covering around 650 HLA-typed donors. Among the 398 genotyped donors, under 90% belonged to the genetic ancestry cluster associated with self-reported Caucasian donors. The study aimed to test whether signatures of past pathogen exposure could be identified by cataloging public T cell receptors. The study profiled the T cell repertoires of hundreds of subjects by immunosequencing and related them to cytomegalovirus serostatus. Along with the roughly 610-subject first cohort, a separate validation cohort of over a hundred different subjects was used. To predict cytomegalovirus infection status, the study combined high-throughput TCR immunosequencing, statistical association of individual TCRs with disease status, and machine learning. In a later analysis, previously published TCR beta repertoires from hundreds of donors were re-analyzed and high-resolution HLA genotyping was added so that TCR occurrence patterns could be studied. In the later analysis, no new phenotypic data were used to find candidate immune exposures; instead, reliance was placed on TCR beta sequences and their occurrence across donors. An earlier analysis of a few hundred of the donors applied high-throughput TCR beta sequencing to assess whether each TCR beta V gene segment acted as functional or pseudogenic. Alongside the repertoire data, information on donor age, sex, ethnicity and CMV serostatus was compiled. A later genetic analysis used genome-wide SNP genotypes for about 65% of the roughly 670 donors, treating that subset as a discovery cohort. All discovery cohort repertoires had been generated on a single sequencing platform. Class I and class II HLA loci were covered by the typing at four-digit resolution. Typing coverage differed by locus: A, B, C, DRB1 and DQB1 were typed in about 620-640 donors, DQA1 in 500 to 550, DPA1 in roughly 590, and DPB1 in just under 490. Four or five DR-DQ haplotypes were treated as single units for association and clustering because of strong linkage in the cohort. On average, around 200,000 unique TCR beta nucleotide sequences were sequenced per donor among a few hundred genotyped donors of the cohort, with 15% to 20% of those sequences being non-productive.

The library was obtained by the immunoSEQ multiplex PCR assay. For the multiplex PCR, a mixture combining 60 forward primers for TCR Vbeta segments and 13 reverse primers for TCR Jbeta segments was used. The CDR3 region of rearranged TCR beta genes was amplified from genomic DNA with a multiplex PCR assay. The Illumina HiSeq System was used to sequence the amplified TCR beta libraries as 87-base-pair reads. As for how the authors treated the data: Across the 500 to 750 repertoires, a later analysis counted 80 million or so unique TCR beta chains, about 10 million of which were shared by at least two donors. Raw reads were error-corrected and collapsed into unique sequences with a nearest-neighbor algorithm that merged closely related sequences to remove PCR and sequencing errors. Alignment of CDR3 sequences to IMGT reference sequences was used to assign V, D and J gene segments. Each retained sequence needed at least a six-nucleotide match to both a V gene segment and a J gene segment. Rearrangements were classified as productive when the CDR3 lacked stop codons and remained in frame with V and J, and all other rearrangements were classified as non-productive. Following IMGT convention, CDR3 was defined as the stretch from the second conserved V-encoded cysteine up to the conserved J-encoded phenylalanine. Sequences without an unambiguous match to a single V gene segment were excluded from the earlier analysis of 587 of the donors. An earlier analysis of a few hundred of the donors classified V segments as functional when productive rearrangements were above 56.7% and as segregating when the standard deviation between donors was above 5%. A statistical classification framework was built for diagnosing cytomegalovirus status from the catalog of TCR beta chain sequences. In a later analysis, TCR nucleotide sequences were compared against IMGT/GENE-DB human TR gene sequences so that V and J genes could be assigned. Using the TCRdist pipeline, a later analysis assigned CDR3 sequences along with most-parsimonious VDJ recombination scenarios. In a later analysis, every TCR beta chain was defined by the combination of its CDR3 amino acid sequence and its V-gene family, and reads without a unique V-gene family were dropped. In a later analysis, a few hundred highly shared, low-generation-probability nucleotide sequences were removed to address suspected cross-contamination and a sequencing artifact. A later analysis calculated a clonal expansion index for each public chain from normalized within-repertoire ranks of inferred template counts. In a later analysis, generation probabilities were computed using a VDJ recombination model fitted to out-of-frame rearrangements, and the results were checked against IGoR. In a later analysis, TCR-TCR, TCR-HLA and TCR-CMV co-occurrence was scored with hypergeometric tests, and a repertoire-size bias correction was applied to TCR pairs. In a later analysis, false discovery rates were estimated by permuting HLA or CMV assignments 20 times. In a later analysis, co-occurring TCRs were grouped with DBSCAN, and TCRdist sequence similarity was added when clustering was performed within HLA-allele-positive subsets. For co-occurrence clustering, repertoires with fewer than 30,000 or more than 120,000 public chains were excluded, along with about five repertoires with anomalous nucleotide sharing. Drawn from immuneACCESS, this table holds only the in-frame rearrangements with V and J called that TCRdb kept. Clones are partly lost; checked studies trace under half to an unresolved V gene and leave the rest unexplained. V, J and clone size were drawn from that table, and D and trimming were deduced from the DNA. The sample table records under 150,000 clones. The top ten constitute about 1.6% of the sample.

Taken from the germline V gene, the CDR1 and CDR2 loops are MGHRA and YSYEKL. Reading from cysteine to phenylalanine, the CDR3 counts 15 amino acids. Just the 45-base CDR3 DNA is kept, in frame starting at base 1. V drops 2 bases and J drops 2 bases, leaving 12 bases in between. The cohort was made up of around 720 healthy bone marrow donors. Cohort members were all nominally healthy when sampled, although unrecorded immune exposures were likely present. The donor was CMV seronegative and was included in the group of approximately 350 seronegative cohort members. Each donor provided a peripheral blood sample, and peripheral blood mononuclear cells were used for TCR beta sequencing. The Qiagen DNeasy Blood Extraction Kit was used to extract genomic DNA from the blood cell samples. Here is what the overall study found, with its caveats: V-gene and J-gene trimming of TCR beta chains was associated with a missense DCLRE1C variant in a later genetic analysis, and the association was replicated in an independent cohort. Because counts were too low, roughly 16 rarely observed V segments, including chromosome 9 orphons, were left out of the earlier analysis of roughly 600 of the donors. When HLA alleles, especially DR and DQ, strongly co-occurred, attributing TCR associations to individual alleles was difficult. In both the original and validation cohorts, the classifier was reported to diagnose cytomegalovirus status with high specificity and sensitivity. In vitro tests confirmed that a few of the cytomegalovirus-associated TCR beta chains recognize cytomegalovirus antigens. Linkage disequilibrium might explain the correlated functional status among segregating V segments, but an unknown experimental factor could not be ruled out. According to a later analysis, parvovirus B19, influenza, CMV and Epstein-Barr virus appeared linked to several top co-occurrence clusters. The study gave a list of over 150 TCR beta chains associated with cytomegalovirus. A cluster of highly shared sequence variants was judged likely to represent a technical artifact of the sequencing pipeline. CMV serostatus was the only immune exposure information available for the cohort. Only TCR beta chains were sequenced in this cohort, and the absence of alpha or paired-chain data limited detectable features. A later analysis found that TCR association rates varied across HLA loci, with DRB1 alleles showing the most associated TCRs and HLA-C alleles the fewest. The presence/absence analyses assumed that sequencing depth was roughly uniform across donors, and that assumption may not be true. Compared with the roughly 700-donor mean, donors in an Asian-associated ancestry cluster had fewer N-insertions in productive TCRs, according to a later genetic analysis. In an earlier analysis of fewer than 750 of the donors, most TCR beta V segments were observed in productive rearrangements about 90% or about 30% of the time, broadly matching IMGT annotations. A later analysis found that HLA-associated TCR beta chains were more clonally expanded and had lower generation probabilities than equally common non-associated chains. In a later analysis, about 16,000 TCR beta sequences were associated with specific HLA alleles at a false discovery rate of 0.05. The 87-base-pair reads could not distinguish some IMGT-functional V segments, including TRBV6-2 and TRBV6-3, so those segments were excluded. Because some donors lacked HLA typing at each locus, the association tests relied only on the typed subset. According to a later analysis, most CMV-associated TCR beta chains appeared to be HLA-restricted, and the HLA associations seemed to be driven largely by CMV exposure. While some public TCRs were present in many individuals, most TCR sequences turned up only very rarely across donors. According to the authors, the approach could potentially be generalized to other disease states and immunological phenotypes. A further reported finding was that TCR beta sequences accurately predicted the HLA-A and HLA-B alleles for most subjects in the first cohort.

With regard to this clone: Its antigen is unknown.

The V gene is TRBV4-1 and the J gene is TRBJ1-2; TRBD1 might be the D gene, on 5 matching bases. Sequencing used PBMCs. The sequence derives from a woman between 40 and 55 years old in good health and CMV-seronegative. The DNA reads as follows: TGCGCCAGCAGCCAACAATCTGGGGCGAACTATGGCTACACCTTC. Its translation is CASSQQSGANYGYTF.